The TCR beta chain under discussion was sequenced for a study of cytomegalovirus exposure and HLA in healthy donors. Use of 60 Vbeta and 13 Jbeta primers characterized the PCR. Produced via immunoSEQ multiplex PCR; TCRdb's table is partial and in-frame only. The sample has approximately 210,000 clones; more than 75% are singletons. Concerning this clone: Its antigen remains unknown.

Points from the study as a whole: Through in vitro validation, a few CMV-associated chains were shown to be specific for CMV antigens.

This CDR3 is built from 13 residues. CDR1 and CDR2 (germline): SGHTA, FQGNSA. With 3 bases removed from V and 7 bases from J, the gap between germline ends came to 12 bases. The sequenced material came from PBMCs. This sequence originates from a woman aged 18-30 years in good health and CMV-seronegative. This sequence joins TRBV7-2 and TRBJ1-1, with no clear D. The CDR3 coding sequence is TGTGCCAGCAGCTTGAGGATAATTGGTGAAGCTTTCTTT. It specifies CASSLRIIGEAFF.